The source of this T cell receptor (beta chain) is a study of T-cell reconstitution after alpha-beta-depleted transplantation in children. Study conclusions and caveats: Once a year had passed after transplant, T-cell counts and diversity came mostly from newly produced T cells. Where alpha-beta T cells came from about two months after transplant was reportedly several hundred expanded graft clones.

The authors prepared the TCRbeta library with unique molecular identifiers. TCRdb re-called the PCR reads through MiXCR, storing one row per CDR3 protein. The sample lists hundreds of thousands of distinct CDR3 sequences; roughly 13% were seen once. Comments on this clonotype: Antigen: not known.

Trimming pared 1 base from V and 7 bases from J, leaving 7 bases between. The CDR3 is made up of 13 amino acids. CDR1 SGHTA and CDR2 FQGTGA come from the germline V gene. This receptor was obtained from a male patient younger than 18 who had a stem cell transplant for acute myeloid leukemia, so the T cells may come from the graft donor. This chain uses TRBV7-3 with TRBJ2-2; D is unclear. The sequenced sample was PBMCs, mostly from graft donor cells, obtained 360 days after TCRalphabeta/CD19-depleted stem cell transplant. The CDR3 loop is CASSLRRGGELFF. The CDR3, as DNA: TGTGCCAGCAGCTTAAGACGAGGCGGGGAGCTGTTTTTT.